This paragraph reports one T cell receptor beta chain. Its antigen is undetermined. Both 60 Vbeta primers and 13 Jbeta primers went into the PCR. TCRdb keeps only in-frame clones here, not all; method: immunoSEQ multiplex PCR. The repertoire holds 70,000 to 95,000 clones, with more than 70% as singletons. These data originate in a study of cytomegalovirus exposure and HLA in healthy donors. Looking at the study overall: A prior analysis found 100 million to 140 million unique TCR beta sequences from around 180 million T cells. Study-wide points: Accurate prediction of most subjects' HLA-A and HLA-B alleles from TCR beta sequences was reported. Later work showed greater clonal expansion in HLA-associated TCR beta chains than in equally common others.

The germline gives CDR1 MNHNY, CDR2 SVGAGI (reference sequence). CDR3 length: 16 residues. V dropped 6 bases and J dropped 2 bases, with 18 bases sitting between them. Input material: PBMCs. This sequence was found in a young man in good health and CMV-seronegative. The chain couples TRBV6-6 to TRBJ2-3; tentatively, D is TRBD1 (6 bases). As DNA, the CDR3 is TGTGCCAGCAGGTTAGCCCCGAGGGACACCACAGATACGCAGTATTTT. Translated, it gives CASRLAPRDTTDTQYF.